This T cell receptor (beta chain) was documented in a study of Ad26.COV2.S vaccination and SARS-CoV-2 variants. Trimming removed 3 bases at V and 3 bases at J, with 9 bases between. The CDR3 runs to 14 residues. Germline CDR1 and CDR2: LGHDT and YNNKEL (reference sequence). Repertoires were generated with immunoSEQ multiplex PCR, while TCRdb's copy carries only in-frame clones and drops some. The data show tens of thousands of clones, approximately 80% seen once. The chain employs TRBV3-1 (or the pseudogene TRBV3-2) and TRBJ1-3; no reliable D call. The sequence was obtained from a human donor who had recovered from COVID-19. The material sequenced was peripheral blood, taken after recovery from COVID-19. In DNA form, the CDR3 reads TGTGCCAGCAGCCACTTCCCCGGTGGAAACACCATATATTTT. Protein: CASSHFPGGNTIYF.